The 15 T cell receptor beta chains below come from one sample, sequenced in a study of shared clonotypes between healthy human individuals (dated by TCRdb to 2019 to 2021). Library generation was performed with the immunoSEQ multiplex PCR assay. As stored in TCRdb, this immuneACCESS dataset retains in-frame rearrangements with V and J assigned. A fraction of the clones does not appear; measured against another copy, unresolved V genes explain less than half of the discrepancy, and the remainder lacks a known reason. For this sample the table gives 2,500,000 or so clones, of which 93% were detected only once. Of the sample, about 0.34% falls within the top ten clones. Sequenced material: naive CD4+ T cells from PBMCs. Explained via the paper, the cell subset or site label denotes: CD45RA+ positively selected. The source of these receptors is a man between 18 and 29 years old in good health. Some clones in this sample may be carry-over from other donors' samples.

The chain couples TRBV7-6 to TRBJ2-1; the match to TRBD2 covers 11 bases. Trimming at V came to 1 base and at J to 8 bases, leaving 4 bases not matched to a gene. Looked up from germline, CDR1 is SGHVS and CDR2 is FNYEAQ. The CDR3 is 15 amino acids. CDR3 coding DNA: TGTGCCAGCAGCTTAGGGCTAGCGGGAGGATATGAGCAGTTCTTC. Translated, it gives CASSLGLAGGYEQFF.

This clone was seen just once. The CDR3 sequence is CASSRTTGGGYEQYF. The CDR3 DNA reads TGCGCCAGCAGCCGAACTACAGGGGGCGGCTACGAGCAGTACTTC. This chain uses TRBV4-3 with TRBJ2-7; 9 positions agree with TRBD1. The CDR3 runs to 15 residues. Losses at the gene ends were 4 bases for V and 3 bases for J; bases not matched to a gene: 7. CDR1 and CDR2 (germline): LGHNA, YSLEER.

The chain joins TRBV12-1 to TRBJ2-7; TRBD1, the D gene given by the table, was not confirmed from the DNA. TRBV12-1 is assigned pseudogene status. The CDR3 is made up of 17 amino acids. In DNA form, the CDR3 reads TGTGCCAGCAGCTGCTCGGAAGACAGGGACATTTTCTACGAGCAGTACTTC. It specifies CASSCSEDRDIFYEQYF.

The chain has TRBV11-2 and TRBJ2-1, with D possibly TRBD2 on 6 matching bases. The V gene lost 5 bases and the J gene lost 7 bases, with 18 bases spanning the gap. The CDR3 has 15 residues. Germline V gene sequence: CDR1 SGHAT, CDR2 FQNNGV. The CDR3 DNA reads TGTGCCAGCAGCCCTACCCAACTAGCTTGGAATGAGCAGTTCTTC. This codes for CASSPTQLAWNEQFF.

The chain couples TRBV6-5 to TRBJ1-1, with D perhaps TRBD1 (5 bases). Germline V gives CDR1 MNHEY, CDR2 SVGAGI. V gave up 7 bases and J gave up 1 base, with 13 bases separating them. The CDR3 loop spans 14 amino acids. Written as DNA, the CDR3 is TGTGCCAGCACCACCCGGCAGGGGAACACTGAAGCTTTCTTT. This codes for CASTTRQGNTEAFF.

In its sample, this clone was seen a few times. The same CDR3 is also encoded by other DNA sequences in this sample. In DNA form, the CDR3 reads TGTGCCAGCACGGGGAACACTGAAGCTTTCTTT. This codes for CASTGNTEAFF. The chain couples TRBV6-5 to TRBJ1-1; unclear D gene. Between the trimmed V and J ends, which lost 7 bases and 1 base, there was a span of 4 bases. Germline V gene data show CDR1 as MNHEY and CDR2 as SVGAGI. This CDR3 has 11 residues.

The chain is built from TRBV10-3 and TRBJ2-2; D remains ambiguous. Trimming shortened V by 7 bases and J by 6 bases, and 12 bases separated the two germline ends. From germline, CDR1 is ENHRY and CDR2 SYGVKD. This CDR3 has 13 residues. CDR3 nucleotides: TGTGCCATCAACTCCCTCCTAGCCGGGGAGCTGTTTTTT. This sequence encodes CAINSLLAGELFF.

This chain uses TRBV11-1 with TRBJ1-2; 7 nucleotides match TRBD1. V was pared by 1 base and J by 3 bases, with 5 bases of the junction left unmatched. The CDR3 runs 15 residues. Germline V gene sequence: CDR1 SGHAT, CDR2 FQDESV (reference sequence). CDR3 coding DNA: TGTGCCAGCAGCTTAGTCGTCACAGGGGACTATGGCTACACCTTC. Amino acid sequence: CASSLVVTGDYGYTF.

The J gene is TRBJ2-2, the V gene TRBV19; TRBD1 matches 8 bases. The germline gives CDR1 LNHDA, CDR2 SQIVND (reference sequence). This CDR3 is 14 amino acids long. The V gene end was trimmed by 0 bases and the J gene end by 11 bases; junction bases not matched to a gene: 5. This CDR3 is CASSIDGTGGELFF. CDR3 nucleotide sequence: TGTGCCAGTAGTATAGACGGGACAGGCGGAGAGCTGTTTTTT.

This clone was counted once. The V call is TRBV29-1, the J call TRBJ1-3; D is undetermined. The V and J ends lost 7 bases and 8 bases respectively, with 21 bases between them. The CDR3 is 14 amino acids. Germline CDR1 is SQVTM and CDR2 is ANQGSEA. CDR3 coding DNA: TGCAGCGCTCGGGCCTACCCCCATGGGGACACCATATATTTT. It specifies CSARAYPHGDTIYF.

The CDR3 nucleotides are TGTGCCAGCAGCCCCCGGACTAGCTTTACCGGGGAGCTGTTTTTT. It is translated as CASSPRTSFTGELFF. The V and J genes are TRBV7-3 and TRBJ2-2, with 8 bases that match TRBD2. This CDR3 has 15 residues. CDR1 and CDR2 from the germline V gene are SGHTA and FQGTGA. Trimming removed 5 bases from V and 5 bases from J; junction bases left unmatched: 7.

This chain joins TRBV10-2 and TRBJ2-2; 10 nucleotides line up with TRBD1. The trim removed 3 bases at V and 8 bases at J, leaving 6 bases unmatched. The CDR3 consists of 15 residues. Germline V gene lookup returns CDR1 WSHSY and CDR2 SAAADI. The CDR3 region has the DNA TGCGCCAGCAGTGAACCGGGACAGGGGATGGGGGAGCTGTTTTTT. Protein product: CASSEPGQGMGELFF.

As to this clone: Other nucleotide sequences in the sample specify the same CDR3. The J gene is TRBJ2-5, the V gene TRBV9; D is perhaps TRBD1 or TRBD2 (5 bases each). CDR3 length: 14 residues. Germline-derived CDR1 and CDR2 are SGDLS and YYNGEE. V lost 1 base and J 4 bases, leaving 11 bases between the germline ends. DNA for the CDR3: TGTGCCAGCAGCGTACAGGGTGCGGGAGAGACCCAGTACTTC. It is translated as CASSVQGAGETQYF.

The chain recombines TRBV11-2 with TRBJ1-1; D is perhaps TRBD1 (5 bases). The length of the CDR3 is 17 residues. Germline V gene lookup returns CDR1 SGHAT and CDR2 FQNNGV. Trimming pared 3 bases from V and 5 bases from J, leaving 22 bases between. CDR3 in amino acids: CASSFTGTERGGTEAFF. Here the CDR3 DNA reads TGTGCCAGCAGCTTTACCGGGACCGAGCGAGGTGGGACTGAAGCTTTCTTT.

In nucleotides, the CDR3 is TGTGCCAGCAGTCAATTATGGGACAGCTTTGGAAACACCATATATTTT. Amino acid sequence: CASSQLWDSFGNTIYF. V is TRBV28 and J is TRBJ1-3, with 7 bases that match TRBD1. V lost 5 bases and J lost 3; bases outside the gene matches: 10. Germline V gene sequence: CDR1 MDHEN, CDR2 SYDVKM. The CDR3 spans 16 residues.